This T cell receptor beta chain was observed in a study of vaccination and CD4 T cells after COVID-19. Study-level background: A CEFX pool, an HIV-1 Nef pool, or no peptide went to control cultures. Findings and caveats of the study: Vaccine-specific clones numbering 304 of 307 showed spike mono-reactivity in convalescent patients. A nonsignificant median increase from 21 to 38 SARS-CoV-2-reactive clonotypes was observed.

Treatment specified: roughly 11-day PBMC culture with coronavirus spike peptide pools or control peptides (ViraFEST assay). Germline CDR1 LNHNV, CDR2 YYDKDF (reference sequence). This CDR3 spans 15 amino acids. Between the trimmed V and J ends, which lost 3 bases and 3 bases, there was a span of 14 bases. Cultured CD4+ T cells had their DNA profiled by the Oncomine TCR Beta short-read assay. TCRdb redid the calling of the PCR reads with MiXCR, one entry per CDR3 protein. The sample lists 5,500 or so distinct CDR3 sequences; 71% were seen once. A note on this clonotype: Its antigen is unidentified.

V and J are TRBV15 and TRBJ2-5; TRBD1 is a possible D gene (6 bases). The specimen was CD4+ T cells from blood, cultured in vitro. The sequence was collected from a human donor who had recovered from COVID-19. CDR3 nucleotide sequence: TGTGCCACCAGCAGGACCCCGAGGACAGAAGAGACCCAGTACTTC. Its protein product is CATSRTPRTEETQYF.